This T cell receptor (beta chain) was identified in a study of T-cell reconstitution after alpha-beta-depleted transplantation in children. This CDR3 has 12 residues. V was trimmed by 6 bases and J by 2 bases, leaving 6 bases between them. Unique molecular identifiers were used in preparing the TCRbeta library. Each CDR3 protein gets one entry after TCRdb re-called the PCR reads with MiXCR. The sample shows around 200,000 distinct CDR3 sequences, about 8.2% of them seen only once. The V and J genes are TRBV12-3 or TRBV12-4 and TRBJ2-3; D is undetermined. This receptor was identified in a male patient under 10 years old who had a stem cell transplant for acute myeloid leukemia, so the T cells may come from the graft donor. Specimen: PBMCs, mostly from graft donor cells, collected 360 days after TCRalphabeta/CD19-depleted stem cell transplant. The CDR3 DNA is TGTGCCAGCAGGGCAGACACAGATACGCAGTATTTT. This sequence encodes CASRADTDTQYF.